What follows is one T cell receptor (beta chain) and its context. CDR1 is SGDLS, CDR2 YYNGEE, per germline. This CDR3 spans 12 amino acids. The ends were cut back, 1 base at V and 3 bases at J, with 5 bases in the middle. The record originates from a study of patients and donors after allogeneic stem cell transplantation. TCRdb redid the calling of the RT-PCR reads with MiXCR, one entry per CDR3 protein. Here the sample spans some 92,000 distinct CDR3 sequences, roughly 52% being singletons. The chain is built from TRBV9 and TRBJ2-7; D is unresolved. The specimen sequenced was blood, either unsorted or a sorted T cell fraction (not recorded which). This receptor was obtained from a human donor who was either an allogeneic HSCT recipient or a stem cell or donor lymphocyte infusion donor (not recorded which). It is not recorded whose cells these are; they may come from a transplant donor. The CDR3 region is CASSVRHYEQYF. The CDR3 coding sequence is TGTGCCAGCAGCGTACGTCACTACGAGCAGTACTTC.